This T cell receptor beta chain was captured in a study of shared clonotypes between healthy human individuals. When replicate PCRs were run on sorted subsets, they used 150 to 250 ng DNA, about 30,000 T cell genomes. Libraries were prepared by immunoSEQ multiplex PCR; TCRdb keeps only in-frame clonotypes and omits some of them. The sample lists around 1,900,000 clones; about 94% were seen once. CDR1 SQVTM and CDR2 ANQGSEA come from the germline V gene. The CDR3 covers 13 residues. V lost 5 bases and J lost 1, with 12 bases in between. As defined, naive CD8 cells were CD45RO-negative and positively selected for CCR7, with terminally differentiated effector memory CD45RA+ cells excluded.

What was sequenced was naive CD8+ T cells from PBMCs. This chain uses TRBV29-1 with TRBJ2-7, with D unclear. The TCR sequence derives from a man aged 18 to 29 in good health. Some clones in this sample may be carry-over from other donors' samples. The DNA of the CDR3 is TGCAGCGTTTTTCGAGAAGGGTCCTACGAGCAGTACTTC. Its translation: CSVFREGSYEQYF.